In this sample, the clone carrying this T cell receptor (beta chain) turned up a few times. The sample comes from a study of blood T cell repertoires in COVID-19. Across the whole study: Collection of acute and convalescent COVID-19 samples took place in the United States, Italy and Spain. T cells, B-cell-depleted T cells, or PBMCs provided the cDNA or gDNA that served as material.

Original analysis: Amplification of reference gene primers was used by the study to estimate nucleated cell counts. TCRdb keeps only in-frame clones here, not all; method: immunoSEQ multiplex PCR. V and J calls plus clone size are reproduced from that table; the DNA served to infer D and trimming. The sample shows about 180,000 clones, roughly 85% of them seen only once. The CDR3 has 14 residues. This receptor was obtained from a woman in her 70s with acute or convalescent COVID-19. Sequenced input: peripheral blood. The chain combines TRBV21-1 with TRBJ1-1; the listed D gene, TRBD1, was not tested against the DNA. TRBV21-1 is marked as a pseudogene. CDR3 sequence (DNA): TGTGCCAGCGGCGACAGATTGATGAACACTGAAGCTTTCTTT. Protein: CASGDRLMNTEAFF.